This T cell receptor beta chain stems from a study of regulatory T cells in long-lasting Graves disease. The study's findings and limits: Repertoires from persistent disease leaned toward TRBV28, TRBJ1-2 and TRBJ2-5.

Concerning this clonotype itself: The antigen remains unidentified.

Assembly of TCR beta libraries relied on iRepertoire HTBI primers together with Arm-PCR of CDR3 regions. In TCRdb, the multiplex PCR reads were re-called with MiXCR into one record per CDR3 protein. Of 550,000 to 600,000 distinct CDR3 sequences listed, roughly a sixth were seen once; the top ten hold around 13%. The germline V gene has CDR1 MNHNS and CDR2 SASEGT. Trimming removed 8 bases from V and 1 base from J; junction bases left unmatched: 8. CDR3 length: 15 residues. Indicated time point: newly diagnosed GD, antithyroid drugs for less than 3 months. Isolated PBMC RNA provided the starting material for the TCR library. These sequences were also reported in another study, on T cells in Graves' hyperthyroidism and ophthalmopathy. As that study records: The study used the HTBI primer set for a first-round RT-PCR of the TCR CDR3. The model foresaw ophthalmopathy a median 6.5 months prior to onset.

The sample in question was peripheral blood mononuclear cells (PBMCs), obtained at new diagnosis, from a patient treated with antithyroid drugs. The origin of this receptor is a man aged 18 to 29 with Graves disease. The rearrangement joins TRBV6-1 to TRBJ2-1, with 7 bases that match TRBD2. The CDR3 loop reads CASGPGAGSYNEQFF. The CDR3 nucleotides read TGTGCCAGCGGCCCGGGAGCGGGATCCTACAATGAGCAGTTCTTC.